This T cell receptor beta chain is from a study of spatial heterogeneity in lung cancer. At the level of the study: Raw sequencing reads included, on average, more than 9.5 appearances of each unique TCR and UMI combination. General study points: Ubiquitous expanded tumor TCRs appeared in blood more at resection than follow-up.

For this clonotype: No antigen is known for it.

Every cDNA TCR molecule received its own unique molecular identifier. TCRdb reprocessed the 5' RACE reads with MiXCR, giving one entry per CDR3 protein. The profile covers about 86,000 distinct CDR3 sequences, with around an eighth appearing a single time and roughly 4.2% taken by the ten largest. The CDR3 is made up of 14 amino acids. CDR1 MNHNS and CDR2 SASEGT come from the germline V gene. After removal of 8 bases from V and 5 bases from J, the junction contained 11 bases not matched to a gene. The sample's time point: sample taken at primary tumor resection. From tumor, nontumor lung or frozen PBMC, whole RNA was taken unsorted for sequencing.

The origin of this receptor is a male donor with early-stage non-small cell lung cancer. Sequenced here: PBMCs, sampled at surgery. The J gene is TRBJ2-7, the V gene TRBV6-1; 8 nucleotides line up with TRBD1. The CDR3 DNA reads as TGTGCCAGCCAAAGGGACAGGCCTTGGGACGAGCAGTACTTC. It specifies CASQRDRPWDEQYF.